This T cell receptor beta chain is drawn from a study of T cells in narcolepsy (dated by TCRdb to the late 2010s). For the study in its entirety: Healthy control donors were enrolled in the study alongside patients who had narcolepsy type 1 or type 2 (NT1, NT2). The study sought autoreactive T cells targeting hypocretin neuron self-antigens (hypocretin, TRIB2) in narcolepsy patients, using TCR Vbeta sequencing to track clonotypes in blood and CSF.

Paper-wide results and their limitations: Numbers of sequenced blood memory CD4+ clonotypes were comparable, averaging roughly 37,000 in patients and some 33,000 in controls. In plots comparing CSF and blood CD4+ T cell clonotypes from the same patient, HCRT-specific and TRIB2-specific autoreactive clonotypes were highlighted. Autoreactive clonotypes were reported to be detected serially in the blood of the same patients and of different patients, but not in the blood of healthy controls. Some blood memory CD4+ repertoires from patients and controls contained no sequences matching autoreactive T cell clones.

For TCR Vbeta sequencing, memory CD4+ T cells were sorted ex vivo from the peripheral blood of both healthy controls and narcolepsy patients. Notes on this clone: Its antigen is unknown. No clone much larger than this one lies a single base away; base qualities are absent.

Receptor libraries were prepared by the immunoSEQ multiplex PCR assay. TCRdb obtained this table from immuneACCESS and retained in-frame rearrangements with V and J assigned. These tables miss some clones; where compared with another copy, unresolved V genes account for less than half of the shortfall, and the remainder is unexplained. The sample table contains 30,000 to 35,000 clones; only one count was recorded for less than 90% of them. Approximately 2.5% of the sample belongs to the ten largest clones. For CDR1 and CDR2, the germline V gene (reference sequence) lists GTSNPN and SVGIG. The CDR3 spans 12 residues, from the cysteine through the phenylalanine. The CDR3 DNA has 36 bases and is translated from base 1. The V end loses 3 bases and the J end loses 1 base, and a stretch of 6 bases separates them.

Recombination connected TRBV30 to TRBJ1-2; the D gene remains uncertain. The specimen sequenced was CD45RA- memory CD4+ T cells from PBMCs. The cell subset or site label of this sample denotes: memory T cells sorted ex vivo from peripheral blood. The source is a human donor with narcolepsy. The DNA sequence is as follows: TGTGCCTGGAGCCAGGTTAACTATGGCTACACCTTC. It is translated as CAWSQVNYGYTF. Reference TRBV30 and TRBJ1-2 proteins supply the regions before and after the CDR3; the full variable domain is: SQTIHQWPATLVQPVGSPLSLECTVEGTSNPNLYWYRQAAGRGLQLLFYSVGIGQISSEVPQNLSASRPQDRQFILSSKKLLLSDSGFYLCAWSQVNYGYTFGSGTRLTVV.